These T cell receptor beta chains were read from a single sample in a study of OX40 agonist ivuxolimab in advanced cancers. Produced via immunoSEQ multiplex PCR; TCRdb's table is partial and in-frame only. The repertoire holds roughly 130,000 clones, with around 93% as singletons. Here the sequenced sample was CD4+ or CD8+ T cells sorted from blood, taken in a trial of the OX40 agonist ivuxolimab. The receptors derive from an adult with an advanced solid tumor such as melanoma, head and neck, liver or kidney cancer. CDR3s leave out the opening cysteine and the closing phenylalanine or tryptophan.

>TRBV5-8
ASSGGYGNQPQH
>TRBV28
ASSPNRGYT
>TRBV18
ASSPNGGPDNEQF
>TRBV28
ASSFPVRNTIY
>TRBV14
ASSQDVRRRGNTIY
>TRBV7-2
ASSSGQRTTGNTIY
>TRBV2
ASSDGRAVETQY
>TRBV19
ASSIERGRLRTDTQY
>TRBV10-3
AISERPMKYSYEQY
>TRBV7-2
ASSLTGGRTYGYT